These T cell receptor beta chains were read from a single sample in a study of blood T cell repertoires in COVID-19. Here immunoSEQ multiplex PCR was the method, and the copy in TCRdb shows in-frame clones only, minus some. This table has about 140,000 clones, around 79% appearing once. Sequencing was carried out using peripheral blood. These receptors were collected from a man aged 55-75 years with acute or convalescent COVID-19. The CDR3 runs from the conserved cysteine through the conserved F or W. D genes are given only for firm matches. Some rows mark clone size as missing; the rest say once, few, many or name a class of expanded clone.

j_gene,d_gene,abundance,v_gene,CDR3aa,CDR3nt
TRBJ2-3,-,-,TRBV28,CASSPRLIWVTDTQYF,TGTGCCAGCAGTCCCCGACTTATATGGGTCACAGATACGCAGTATTTT
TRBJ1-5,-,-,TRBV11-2,CASSLGTELPQHF,TGTGCCAGCAGCTTAGGGACAGAGCTTCCCCAGCATTTT
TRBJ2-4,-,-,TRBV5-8,CASNRKTVLGGNIQYF,TGTGCCAGCAACCGTAAGACGGTGCTAGGAGGAAACATTCAGTACTTC
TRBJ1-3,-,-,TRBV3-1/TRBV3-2,CASSQVSSGLGNTIYF,TGTGCCAGCAGCCAAGTCTCTTCGGGGTTAGGAAACACCATATATTTT
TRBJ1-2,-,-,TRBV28,CASSPRGAGDSIGYTF,TGTGCCAGCAGTCCTCGCGGGGCGGGGGATTCCATCGGCTACACCTTC
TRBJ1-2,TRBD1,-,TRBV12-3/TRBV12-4,CASSLGTVFTF,TGTGCCAGCAGTTTGGGGACAGTCTTCACCTTC
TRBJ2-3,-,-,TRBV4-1,CASSQPTLGHITQYF,TGCGCCAGCAGCCAACCAACTCTGGGACACATTACGCAGTATTTT
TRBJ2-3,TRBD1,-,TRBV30,CAWRGQGGGTDTQYF,TGTGCCTGGAGGGGACAGGGTGGTGGAACAGATACGCAGTATTTT
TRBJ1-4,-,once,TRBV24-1,CATSDPKGHEYNEKLFF,TGTGCCACCAGTGACCCTAAGGGACACGAATATAATGAAAAACTGTTTTTT
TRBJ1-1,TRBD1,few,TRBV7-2,CASSDQGGLGTEAFF,TGTGCCAGCAGCGACCAGGGGGGCTTAGGCACTGAAGCTTTCTTT
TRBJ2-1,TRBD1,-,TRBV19,CASSSPGQGYNEQFF,TGTGCCAGTAGTAGTCCGGGACAGGGCTACAATGAGCAGTTCTTC
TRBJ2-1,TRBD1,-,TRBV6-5,CASTSGGGGNNEQFF,TGTGCCAGCACCTCAGGGGGCGGAGGGAATAATGAGCAGTTCTTC
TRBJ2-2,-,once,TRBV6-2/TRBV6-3,CASSHYSNTGELFF,TGTGCCAGCAGTCACTACAGTAACACCGGGGAGCTGTTTTTT
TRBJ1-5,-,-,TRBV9,CASSVESGVGQPQHF,TGTGCCAGCAGCGTAGAGTCAGGGGTTGGACAGCCCCAGCATTTT
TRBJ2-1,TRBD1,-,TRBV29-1,CSVARDRVSREQFF,TGCAGCGTTGCCCGGGACAGGGTGTCGCGTGAGCAGTTCTTC
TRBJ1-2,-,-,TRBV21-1,CASSKVMGTGANGYTF,TGTGCCAGCAGCAAAGTGATGGGGACAGGGGCGAATGGCTACACCTTC
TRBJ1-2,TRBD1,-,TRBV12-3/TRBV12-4,CASSLTGSAGYTF,TGTGCCAGCAGCCTGACAGGGAGCGCTGGCTACACCTTC
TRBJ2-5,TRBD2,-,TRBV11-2,CASTLNLAGVGETQYF,TGTGCCAGCACTCTAAACCTTGCGGGAGTGGGAGAGACCCAGTACTTC
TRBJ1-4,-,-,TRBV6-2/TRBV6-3,CASSHRGAVEKLFF,TGTGCCAGCAGCCACCGTGGGGCCGTTGAAAAACTGTTTTTT
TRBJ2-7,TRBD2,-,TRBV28,CASTPGTSGTLSEQYF,TGTGCCAGCACCCCTGGGACTAGCGGGACACTAAGCGAGCAGTACTTC
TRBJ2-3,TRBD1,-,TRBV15,CATTLDRGVARGAQYF,TGTGCCACCACCCTGGACAGGGGAGTTGCTAGGGGTGCGCAGTATTTT
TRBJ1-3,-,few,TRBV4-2,CASSQGATNTIYF,TGTGCCAGCAGCCAAGGGGCGACCAACACCATATATTTT
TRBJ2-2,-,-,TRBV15,CATSRDRLMAGELFF,TGTGCCACCAGCAGAGACAGGCTCATGGCCGGGGAGCTGTTTTTT
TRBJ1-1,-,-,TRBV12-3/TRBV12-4,CASSPGVNTEAFF,TGTGCCAGCAGCCCAGGGGTGAACACTGAAGCTTTCTTT
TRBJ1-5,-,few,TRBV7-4,CASQCRGSCTGYSNQPQHF,TGTGCCAGCCAATGTCGAGGTTCTTGTACGGGGTATAGCAATCAGCCCCAGCATTTT
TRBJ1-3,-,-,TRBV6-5,CASSPREGGNTIYF,TGTGCCAGCAGTCCGCGGGAGGGCGGAAACACCATATATTTT
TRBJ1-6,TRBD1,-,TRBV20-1,CSASTSAGGSSYNSPLHF,TGCAGTGCTAGTACTTCGGCAGGGGGGAGCTCCTATAATTCACCCCTCCACTTT
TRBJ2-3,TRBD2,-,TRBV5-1,CASSLSGRTDTQYF,TGCGCCAGCAGCTTGAGCGGGAGAACAGATACGCAGTATTTT
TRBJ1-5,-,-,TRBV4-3,CASSASHGNQPQHF,TGCGCCAGCAGCGCTAGCCACGGCAATCAGCCCCAGCATTTT
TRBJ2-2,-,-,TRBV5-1,CASSPLGGHTGELFF,TGCGCCAGCAGCCCTTTAGGAGGCCACACCGGGGAGCTGTTTTTT
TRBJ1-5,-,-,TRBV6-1,CASIKGGQHNQPQHF,TGTGCCAGCATCAAGGGCGGACAACACAATCAGCCCCAGCATTTT
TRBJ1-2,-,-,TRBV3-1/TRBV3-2,CASSPPLRHVNYGYTF,TGTGCCAGCAGCCCCCCTTTGCGACACGTAAACTATGGCTACACCTTC
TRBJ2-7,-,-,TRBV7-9,CASSLLDREQYF,TGTGCCAGCAGCTTACTTGACAGGGAGCAGTACTTC
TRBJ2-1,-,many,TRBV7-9,CASSRVRSYNEQFF,TGTGCCAGCAGCCGAGTCAGGTCCTACAATGAGCAGTTCTTC
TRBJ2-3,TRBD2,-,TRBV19,CASSRGRTSGRGGTDTQYF,TGTGCCAGTAGCAGAGGGAGGACTAGCGGGAGAGGGGGCACAGATACGCAGTATTTT
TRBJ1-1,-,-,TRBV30,CAGTGTQNTEAFF,TGTGCCGGTACCGGGACACAGAACACTGAAGCTTTCTTT
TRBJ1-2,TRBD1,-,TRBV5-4,CASSLAGQSYGYTF,TGTGCCAGCAGCTTGGCGGGACAGTCCTATGGCTACACCTTC
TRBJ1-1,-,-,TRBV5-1,CASSLVFKGLVNTEAFF,TGCGCCAGCAGCTTGGTTTTCAAGGGGTTAGTGAACACTGAAGCTTTCTTT
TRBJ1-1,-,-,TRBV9,CASSVELGGTEAFF,TGTGCCAGCAGCGTAGAACTTGGAGGGACTGAAGCTTTCTTT
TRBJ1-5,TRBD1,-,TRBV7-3,CASSRTGGVQPQHF,TGTGCCAGCAGTCGGACAGGGGGCGTTCAGCCCCAGCATTTT
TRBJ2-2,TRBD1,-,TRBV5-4,CASSRQGVSTGELFF,TGTGCCAGCAGTCGACAGGGAGTAAGCACCGGGGAGCTGTTTTTT